The 21 T cell receptor beta chains reported below all come from one sample, sequenced in a study of identical twins. TCRdb reanalysed the 5' RACE reads using MiXCR and keeps one entry per CDR3 protein. The data show roughly 770,000 distinct CDR3 sequences, with 15% to 20% seen just once and roughly 14% held by the top ten. The data also belong to a second study, concerning T cells expressing NK-cell markers.

The sequenced sample was PBMCs. Receptors originate from a woman under 30 in good health.

The chain uses TRBV4-3 and TRBJ2-2; maybe TRBD2 (5 bases). V shed 4 bases and J shed 7 bases, with 16 bases lying between them. The CDR3 totals 15 residues. The germline gives CDR1 LGHNA, CDR2 YSLEER. CDR3 sequence: CASSPKLVSIGELFF. The CDR3 bases are TGCGCCAGCAGCCCGAAACTAGTGTCAATCGGGGAGCTGTTTTTT.

The rearrangement joins TRBV29-1 to TRBJ2-2, with 13 nucleotides matching TRBD2. CDR3 length equals 16 residues. Per the germline V gene, CDR1 is SQVTM and CDR2 is ANQGSEA. J was trimmed by 0 bases and V by 3 bases; bases with no gene match: 1. The CDR3 reads CSVEGLAGTNTGELFF. The DNA for the CDR3 is TGCAGCGTTGAGGGACTAGCGGGGACGAACACCGGGGAGCTGTTTTTT.

The chain is built from TRBV12-3 or TRBV12-4 and TRBJ2-4; perhaps TRBD1 as D (6 bases). The V end was cut by 6 bases, the J end by 4 bases, with 19 bases between. This CDR3 contains 16 residues. The CDR3 region has the DNA TGTGCCAGCAGCACAGGGCGTAACCTTCAAAAAAACATTCAGTACTTC. Translation: CASSTGRNLQKNIQYF.

This clonotype has more than one count but fewer than ten. The chain combines TRBV20-1 with TRBJ2-1, with TRBD2 identical over 12 bases. With 0 bases clipped from V and 8 bases from J, the junction kept 5 bases outside the gene matches. The CDR3 consists of 15 residues. Germline V CDR1 and CDR2: DFQATT, SNEGSKA (reference sequence). This CDR3 reads CSARDRLAGGDEQFF. The DNA of the CDR3 is TGCAGTGCTAGAGATCGGCTAGCGGGAGGGGATGAGCAGTTCTTC.

In DNA, the CDR3 is TGCGCCAGCAGCTTGGGCGCTAGCGGGGGAGATACGCAGTATTTT. Residues: CASSLGASGGDTQYF. The chain carries TRBV5-1 and TRBJ2-3, with 10 bases aligning to TRBD2. J was trimmed by 5 bases and V by 0 bases; bases with no gene match: 3. In germline, CDR1 is SGHRS, CDR2 YFSETQ. The CDR3 is made up of 15 amino acids.

The chain links TRBV12-3 or TRBV12-4 to TRBJ1-5; D is uncertain. The CDR3 extends over 13 amino acids. Trimming took off 2 bases at V and 7 bases at J, with 9 bases between the two ends. The CDR3 region has the DNA TGTGCCAGCAGTTTAATTGCACGGCAGCCCCAGCATTTT. It is translated as CASSLIARQPQHF.

The chain is built from TRBV29-1 and TRBJ1-2, with D possibly TRBD1 on 5 matching bases. Germline CDR1 and CDR2: SQVTM and ANQGSEA. V lost 4 bases and J 3 bases, leaving 9 bases between the germline ends. The CDR3 totals 12 residues. The CDR3 protein is CSVGGDHYGYTF. As DNA, the CDR3 is TGCAGCGTTGGGGGGGATCACTATGGCTACACCTTC.

This rearrangement joins TRBV10-3 to TRBJ2-7; possibly TRBD2 for D (5 bases). Trimming removed 2 bases from V and 3 bases from J, with 11 bases in between. This CDR3 region has 14 residues. Germline V gene lookup returns CDR1 ENHRY and CDR2 SYGVKD. CDR3 sequence (DNA): TGTGCCATCAGTGAGGAGCAGGACTTCTACGAGCAGTACTTC. Translated, it gives CAISEEQDFYEQYF.

This chain links TRBV6-1 with TRBJ2-4; 7 nucleotides line up with TRBD1. This CDR3 contains 19 residues. The V gene's germline CDR1 is MNHNS and CDR2 SASEGT. V lost 5 bases, J lost 3 bases, and 19 bases stayed unmatched. CDR3 region: CASSPGTELGGEDKNIQYF. In DNA, the CDR3 is TGTGCCAGCAGTCCCGGGACAGAGTTAGGCGGTGAGGACAAAAACATTCAGTACTTC.

This clonotype came up many times. The J gene is TRBJ1-2, the V gene TRBV20-1, with 10 bases that match TRBD1. CDR1 and CDR2 from the germline V gene are DFQATT and SNEGSKA (reference sequence). The CDR3 sequence is 16 residues long. V lost 4 bases and J lost 4; bases outside the gene matches: 12. The CDR3 loop is CSAKAFRDRGFYGYTF. The CDR3 coding sequence is TGCAGTGCTAAAGCGTTCCGGGACAGGGGATTCTATGGCTACACCTTC.

This clonotype appeared a few times. This chain connects TRBV20-1 to TRBJ1-2; D might be TRBD1 (5 bases). Trimming removed 6 bases at V and 1 base at J, with 12 bases between. The CDR3 contains 13 residues. CDR1 and CDR2 from the germline V gene are DFQATT and SNEGSKA (reference sequence). CDR3 residues: CSAPDTYNYGYTF. In DNA, the CDR3 is TGCAGTGCACCGGACACCTATAACTATGGCTACACCTTC.

This clonotype was seen ten or more times. The chain is built from TRBV5-1 and TRBJ2-7; D uncertain. Germline V lookup: CDR1 SGHRS, CDR2 YFSETQ. With 1 base removed from V and 3 bases from J, the gap between germline ends came to 8 bases. This CDR3 has 13 amino acids. The CDR3 DNA reads TGCGCCAGCAGCTTGACAGAAGACTACGAGCAGTACTTC. Protein product: CASSLTEDYEQYF.

The V and J genes are TRBV5-5 and TRBJ2-3, with a weak D call TRBD1 (6 bases). The CDR3 length is 16 residues. Germline CDR1 is SGHKS and CDR2 is YYEKEE (reference sequence). V gave up 0 bases and J gave up 2 bases, with 13 bases separating them. CDR3 amino acids: CASSLEGGRNTDTQYF. The CDR3 bases are TGTGCCAGCAGCTTGGAAGGGGGACGGAACACAGATACGCAGTATTTT.

The chain uses TRBV20-1 and TRBJ2-1; D call uncertain. Germline assignment: CDR1 DFQATT and CDR2 SNEGSKA (reference sequence). The germline V and J ends were trimmed by 0 bases and 3 bases, with 12 bases remaining between them. The CDR3 sequence is 15 residues long. Here the CDR3 DNA reads TGCAGTGCTAGAGATCGGCCAGGAGTCTACAATGAGCAGTTCTTC. Residues: CSARDRPGVYNEQFF.

The chain recombines TRBV3-1 with TRBJ2-7, with 9 positions matching TRBD2. There are 15 residues in the CDR3. After removal of 4 bases from V and 5 bases from J, the junction contained 9 bases not matched to a gene. Germline-derived CDR1 and CDR2 are LGHDT and YNNKEL (reference sequence). CDR3 region: CASSPGTSFGNEQYF. In DNA, the CDR3 is TGTGCCAGCAGCCCCGGGACTAGCTTTGGGAACGAGCAGTACTTC.

There are a few counts of this clonotype. J is TRBJ2-3 and V is TRBV24-1, with a weak D call TRBD2 (6 bases). The length of the CDR3 is 15 residues. Germline V CDR1 and CDR2: KGHDR, SFDVKD. V was cut by 4 bases and J by 1 base, with 11 bases left in between. DNA of the CDR3: TGTGCCACCAGTGACGGAGGGGCAGGCACAGATACGCAGTATTTT. Translated, it gives CATSDGGAGTDTQYF.

The J gene is TRBJ2-3, the V gene TRBV10-3; TRBD1 aligns across 10 bases. CDR1 and CDR2 (germline): ENHRY, SYGVKD. The V segment lost 5 bases and the J segment 1 base; nucleotides outside the gene matches: 3. CDR3 length: 15 residues. CDR3 region: CAISTGTGGTDTQYF. CDR3 DNA sequence: TGTGCCATCAGTACCGGGACAGGGGGCACAGATACGCAGTATTTT.

This clonotype appeared a few times. The chain employs TRBV6-2 or TRBV6-3 and TRBJ1-1; D unresolved. Germline values: CDR1 MNHEY, CDR2 SVGEGT. V lost 4 bases and J 0 bases, leaving 12 bases between the germline ends. The CDR3 is 15 residues long. CDR3 nucleotides: TGTGCCAGCAGTTTAAGGTTTCCTATGAACACTGAAGCTTTCTTT. It specifies CASSLRFPMNTEAFF.

The chain has TRBV5-1 and TRBJ1-2; TRBD1 agrees at 9 bases. This CDR3 comprises 14 residues. Germline trimming cut 1 base from V and 4 bases from J; bases unmatched to any gene: 2. Germline lookup yields CDR1 SGHRS and CDR2 YFSETQ. The CDR3 region is CASSLKQGAYGYTF. CDR3 in DNA: TGCGCCAGCAGCTTGAAACAGGGGGCCTATGGCTACACCTTC. Using reference TRBV5-1 and TRBJ1-2 for the parts outside the CDR3, the full variable domain is KAGVTQTPRYLIKTRGQQVTLSCSPISGHRSVSWYQQTPGQGLQFLFEYFSETQRNKGNFPGRFSGRQFSNSRSEMNVSTLELGDSALYLCASSLKQGAYGYTFGSGTRLTVV.

This clonotype was counted between two and nine times. J is TRBJ2-2 and V is TRBV20-1; 7 bases match TRBD2. CDR1 DFQATT and CDR2 SNEGSKA come from the germline V gene (reference sequence). CDR3 length: 13 amino acids. Trimming cost V 6 bases and J 7 bases; bases outside gene matches: 8. CDR3 in DNA: TGCAGTGCATTGCGGGAGATTGACGGGGAGCTGTTTTTT. Translation gives CSALREIDGELFF.

The V gene is TRBV19, the J gene TRBJ2-1; D is unresolved. The germline V and J ends were trimmed by 1 base and 7 bases, with 20 bases remaining between them. The CDR3 runs to 17 residues. CDR1 is LNHDA, CDR2 SQIVND, per germline (reference sequence). The CDR3, as DNA: TGTGCCAGTAGTATAGTCGTCGCAGTAGTGGCGGTAAATGAGCAGTTCTTC. Protein product: CASSIVVAVVAVNEQFF.